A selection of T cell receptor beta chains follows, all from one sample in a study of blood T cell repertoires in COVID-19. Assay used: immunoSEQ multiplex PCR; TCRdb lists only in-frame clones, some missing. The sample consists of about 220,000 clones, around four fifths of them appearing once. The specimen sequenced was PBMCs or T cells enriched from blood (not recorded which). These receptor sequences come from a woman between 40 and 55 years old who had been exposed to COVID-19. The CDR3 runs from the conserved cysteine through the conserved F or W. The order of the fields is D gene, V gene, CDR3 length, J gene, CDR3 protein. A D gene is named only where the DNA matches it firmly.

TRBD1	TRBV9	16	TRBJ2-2	CASSAQTGFGTGELFF
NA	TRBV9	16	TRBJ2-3	CASSVAGAVGTDTQYF
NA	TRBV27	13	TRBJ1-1	CASSFGGGTEAFF
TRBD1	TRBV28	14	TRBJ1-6	CASSGDREDSPLHF
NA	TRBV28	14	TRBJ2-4	CASSPGFSKNIQYF
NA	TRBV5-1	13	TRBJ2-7	CASSLGLGYEQYF
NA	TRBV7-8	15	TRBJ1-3	CASSPTMGDGNTIYF
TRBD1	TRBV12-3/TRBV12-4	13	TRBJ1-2	CASSFDRVFGYTF
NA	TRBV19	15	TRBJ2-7	CASSISEGGFYEQYF
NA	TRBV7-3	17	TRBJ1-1	CASSPVPEGVVNTEAFF
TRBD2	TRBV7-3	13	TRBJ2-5	CASSLREGETQYF
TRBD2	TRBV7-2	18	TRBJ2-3	CASSLMYSGGAATDTQYF